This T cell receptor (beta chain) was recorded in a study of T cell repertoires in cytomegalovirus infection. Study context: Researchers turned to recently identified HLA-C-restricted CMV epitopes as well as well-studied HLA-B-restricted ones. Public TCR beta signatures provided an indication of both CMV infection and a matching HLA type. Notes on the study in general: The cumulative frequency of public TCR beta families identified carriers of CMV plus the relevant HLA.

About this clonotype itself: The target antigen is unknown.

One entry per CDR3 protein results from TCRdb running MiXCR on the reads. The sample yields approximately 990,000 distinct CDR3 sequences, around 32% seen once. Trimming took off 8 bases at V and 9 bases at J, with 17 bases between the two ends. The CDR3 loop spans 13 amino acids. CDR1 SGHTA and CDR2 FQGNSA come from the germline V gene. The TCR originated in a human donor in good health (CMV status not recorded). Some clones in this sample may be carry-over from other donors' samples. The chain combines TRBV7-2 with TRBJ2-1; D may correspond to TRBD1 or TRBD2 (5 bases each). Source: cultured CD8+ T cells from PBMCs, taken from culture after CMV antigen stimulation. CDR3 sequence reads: CASLKQEAREQFF. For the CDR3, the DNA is TGTGCCAGCCTAAAACAGGAGGCGCGTGAGCAGTTCTTC.